This TCR beta chain comes out of a study of control samples from healthy donors and cancer patients. Measured with immunoSEQ multiplex PCR; TCRdb has only the in-frame clones, and not every one. The table records some 10,000 clones, under 95% of them present only once. Losses at the gene ends were 5 bases for V and 4 bases for J; bases not matched to a gene: 7. The CDR3 runs to 16 residues. The germline V gene encodes CDR1 MDHEN and CDR2 SYDVKM. Sequencing was done on a sample of PBMCs. This receptor was taken from a man between 60 and 70 years old with colorectal cancer. V gene TRBV28 combines with J gene TRBJ1-6, with 8 bases that match TRBD1. The CDR3 protein is CASSLQGVIYNSPLHF. In DNA, the CDR3 is TGTGCCAGCAGTCTACAGGGGGTTATTTATAATTCACCCCTCCACTTT.